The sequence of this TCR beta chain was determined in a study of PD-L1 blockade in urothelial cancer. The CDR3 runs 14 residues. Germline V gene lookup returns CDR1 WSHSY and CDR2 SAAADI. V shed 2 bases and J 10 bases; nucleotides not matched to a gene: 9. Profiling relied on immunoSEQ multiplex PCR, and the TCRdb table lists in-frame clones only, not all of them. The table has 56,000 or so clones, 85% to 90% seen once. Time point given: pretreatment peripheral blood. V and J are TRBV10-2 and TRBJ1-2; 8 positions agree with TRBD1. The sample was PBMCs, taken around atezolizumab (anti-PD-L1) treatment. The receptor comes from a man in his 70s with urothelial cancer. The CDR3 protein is CASSEALGQEHYTF. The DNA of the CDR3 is TGCGCCAGCAGTGAGGCCCTGGGACAGGAACACTACACCTTC.